The T cell receptor (beta chain) under discussion was sequenced for a study of shared clonotypes between healthy human individuals. For the study at large: Researchers assigned three CD4 naive, three CD4 memory, two CD8 naive and one CD8 memory plate to each donor.

Subsets obtained from CD4+ cells comprised CD45RA+ naive and CD45RA-negative memory cells. Researchers divided each subset's genomic DNA evenly across several immunoSEQ plates. This table comes from immunoSEQ multiplex PCR, and its TCRdb copy is limited to in-frame clones, with some not included. The data contain roughly 2.5 million clones, approximately 92% of them singletons. Turning to this clone: Other DNA sequences in this specimen translate into the identical CDR3.

The J segment lost 0 bases and the V segment lost 1 base, leaving 0 bases of the junction unmatched. CDR1 is SGHTA and CDR2 is FQGNSA in the germline V gene. The CDR3 contains 16 residues. The sequence came from a man between 18 and 35 years old in good health. What was sequenced was naive CD4+ T cells sorted from blood. The subset denotes: CD45RA+ positively selected. The chain joins TRBV7-2 to TRBJ2-3, with 11 bases lining up with TRBD2. CDR3 region: CASSLGTSGSTDTQYF. The CDR3 bases are TGTGCCAGCAGCTTAGGGACTAGCGGGAGCACAGATACGCAGTATTTT.